The rows below give T cell receptor beta chains drawn from one sample of a study of cytomegalovirus exposure and HLA in healthy donors. The table came from immunoSEQ multiplex PCR; TCRdb's copy has only in-frame clones and leaves some out. The sample table includes roughly 30,000 clones. Input material: PBMCs. Receptors were obtained from a female donor in good health and CMV-seronegative. CDR3s include the opening cysteine and the closing phenylalanine or tryptophan. The D gene is left open where the match is weak.

TRBD1	TRBV7-8	TRBJ2-7	TGTGCCAGCAGCCTCAGGGACAGGGGGGATACCTACGAGCAGTACTTC	CASSLRDRGDTYEQYF
NA	TRBV10-2	TRBJ2-7	TGCGCCAGCAGTGATGTACTATTCAGCTCCTACGAGCAGTACTTC	CASSDVLFSSYEQYF
NA	TRBV6-4	TRBJ1-6	TGTGCCAGCAGTGACGGCAATAATTCACCCCTCCACTTT	CASSDGNNSPLHF
NA	TRBV14	TRBJ1-1	TGTGCCAGCAGCCTAGGGGGGGGAGGGGCTGAAGCTTTCTTT	CASSLGGGGAEAFF
TRBD1	TRBV2	TRBJ2-7	TGTGCCAGCAGTGGACCGACAGGGTATGGATCCTACGAGCAGTACTTC	CASSGPTGYGSYEQYF
TRBD1	TRBV5-8	TRBJ2-2	TGTGCCAGCACCCCGGACAGGGGAGAGAGCGGGGAGCTGTTTTTT	CASTPDRGESGELFF
TRBD1	TRBV18	TRBJ1-3	TGTGCCAGCTCACAAACTGGAACAGGGGGCCGTGAAAACACCATATATTTT	CASSQTGTGGRENTIYF
NA	TRBV11-3	TRBJ2-1	TGTGCCAGCAGCCGGAGGGGCGAGCAGTTCTTC	CASSRRGEQFF
TRBD1	TRBV19	TRBJ2-3	TGTGCCAGTAGTATAGGGAGACAGGGGCCCAGCACAGATACGCAGTATTTT	CASSIGRQGPSTDTQYF
TRBD1	TRBV5-1	TRBJ1-2	TGCGCCAGCAGCGAGGACAGGCCACCCAACTATGGCTACACCTTC	CASSEDRPPNYGYTF
TRBD2	TRBV6-1	TRBJ2-7	TGTGCCAGCAGTGATGCCGGGACTAGTTCCTACGAGCAGTACTTC	CASSDAGTSSYEQYF
NA	TRBV4-3	TRBJ2-7	TGCGCCAGCAGCCCAACCTACGAGCAGTACTTC	CASSPTYEQYF
NA	TRBV9	TRBJ2-2	TGTGCCAGCAGCGCAAGCATCACCGGGGAGCTGTTTTTT	CASSASITGELFF
NA	TRBV29-1	TRBJ1-3	TGCAGCGTTGGAAGCCCAAGCTCTGGAAACACCATATATTTT	CSVGSPSSGNTIYF
NA	TRBV2	TRBJ2-3	TGTGCCAGCTTTAATAGACTTAGCACAGATACGCAGTATTTT	CASFNRLSTDTQYF
NA	TRBV5-6	TRBJ2-7	TGTGCCAGCAGCTTGACGGGGAGCAGATCCGAGCAGTACTTC	CASSLTGSRSEQYF
TRBD1	TRBV27	TRBJ1-2	TGTGCCAGCAGTCCCGGACAGGTTGGCTATGGCTACACCTTC	CASSPGQVGYGYTF
NA	TRBV7-9	TRBJ1-3	TGTGCCAGCATCCTCATGGGGGGGGGAAACACCATATATTTT	CASILMGGGNTIYF
NA	TRBV19	TRBJ2-7	TGTGCCAGTAGATCAGCCCGCGGGGCAGGGTCCTACGAGCAGTACTTC	CASRSARGAGSYEQYF
TRBD1	TRBV6-6	TRBJ2-1	TGTGCCAGCAGAAGACAGGGGGCTTCGTATGAGCAGTTCTTC	CASRRQGASYEQFF
TRBD2	TRBV6-6	TRBJ2-2	TGTGCCAGCAGTTACGGGGCGGGGGGGCCATCCGGGGAGCTGTTTTTT	CASSYGAGGPSGELFF
NA	TRBV7-8	TRBJ2-1	TGTGCCAGCAGCTTAGATCTCCAGGGGGAGCAGTTCTTC	CASSLDLQGEQFF
TRBD1	TRBV7-2	TRBJ1-4	TGTGCCAGCAGTCTGGACCCGGGACAGAGTGAAAAACTGTTTTTT	CASSLDPGQSEKLFF
TRBD1	TRBV6-4	TRBJ2-1	TGTGCCTCTAGCACCGGGACAGGGTCCTACAATGAGCAGTTCTTC	CASSTGTGSYNEQFF
TRBD1	TRBV5-1	TRBJ1-1	TGCGCCAGCAGCCGCCTGGGGACAGAGAACACTGAAGCTTTCTTT	CASSRLGTENTEAFF
NA	TRBV2	TRBJ1-1	TGTGCCAGCAGTGAAGACATGAACACTGAAGCTTTCTTT	CASSEDMNTEAFF
NA	TRBV19	TRBJ1-1	TGTGCCAGTAGTATAGTCTCACGACGCGGGACGGTGAACACTGAAGCTTTCTTT	CASSIVSRRGTVNTEAFF
TRBD1	TRBV2	TRBJ1-2	TGTGCCAGCAGTGATTACCGGGACAGCGGCTTGGCCTTC	CASSDYRDSGLAF
TRBD1	TRBV11-2	TRBJ1-2	TGTGCCAGCAGCTCGGTCGGGACAGTCAACTATGGCTACACCTTC	CASSSVGTVNYGYTF
TRBD2	TRBV5-1	TRBJ2-5	TGCGCCAGCAGCTTGGAACCGCCGACATGGCGGGGGGCGGAGGAGACCCAGTACTTC	CASSLEPPTWRGAEETQYF
NA	TRBV9	TRBJ2-1	TGTGCCAGCAGCCCCCCGAGCTCCTACAATGAGCAGTTCTTC	CASSPPSSYNEQFF
TRBD2	TRBV28	TRBJ2-3	TGTGCCAGCAGTTTACCCCTAGCGGGCACAGATACGCAGTATTTT	CASSLPLAGTDTQYF
TRBD2	TRBV9	TRBJ2-5	TGTGCCAGCAGCGTAGGTACTAGCGGGGGGGCTGAGACCCAGTACTTC	CASSVGTSGGAETQYF
TRBD1	TRBV7-9	TRBJ2-5	TGTGCCAGCAGCTTAGTAAGGGGGCCAGAGACCCAGTACTTC	CASSLVRGPETQYF
NA	TRBV4-3	TRBJ1-5	TGCGCCAGCAGCCAAGTAAAGACAGGCAATCAGCCCCAGCATTTT	CASSQVKTGNQPQHF
NA	TRBV6-6	TRBJ1-3	TGTGCCAGCAGTTTACAGGAGCCCTCTGGAAACACCATATATTTT	CASSLQEPSGNTIYF
TRBD1	TRBV6-1	TRBJ2-2	TGTGCCAGCAGTGTCCGGGACAGGGAGGGCGGGGAGCTGTTTTTT	CASSVRDREGGELFF
TRBD1	TRBV11-3	TRBJ2-1	TGTGCCAGCAGCATCCGACAGGGATACAATGAGCAGTTCTTC	CASSIRQGYNEQFF
NA	TRBV11-2	TRBJ1-2	TGTGCCAGCAGCTTAACAGGATCCTATGGCTACACCTTC	CASSLTGSYGYTF
NA	TRBV30	TRBJ2-7	TGTGCCTGGAGTGGAATGCCTCTGCAGGAGCAGTACTTC	CAWSGMPLQEQYF
TRBD2	TRBV6-1	TRBJ2-3	TGTGCCAGCAGTTCACTGGGGGGGGGCACAGATACGCAGTATTTT	CASSSLGGGTDTQYF